A single sample is the source of the 3 T cell receptor beta chains below, sequenced in a study of blood T cell repertoires in COVID-19. The protocol was immunoSEQ multiplex PCR, while the TCRdb copy is restricted to in-frame clones and leaves out a portion. This sample carries hundreds of thousands of clones, about nine tenths of them seen once, and the ten largest clones take roughly 2.4%. The sample was peripheral blood. The source is a woman between 45 and 60 years old with acute or convalescent COVID-19.

This rearrangement joins TRBV18 to TRBJ1-1; D gene ambiguous. Trimming shortened V by 0 bases and J by 1 base, and 6 bases separated the two germline ends. Germline-derived CDR1 and CDR2 are KGHSH and LQKENI. The CDR3 sequence is 14 residues long. CDR3: CASSPPRKNTEAFF. For the CDR3, the DNA is TGTGCCAGCTCACCACCGAGGAAGAACACTGAAGCTTTCTTT.

This clone has a single count. The chain recombines TRBV6-5 with TRBJ2-7; 11 bases map to TRBD2. CDR1 is MNHEY, CDR2 SVGAGI, per germline. The CDR3 length is 14 residues. With 7 bases clipped from V and 4 bases from J, the junction kept 6 bases outside the gene matches. The CDR3 DNA follows: TGTGCCAGCAAAAGTAGCGGGAGGGGGTACGAGCAGTACTTC. Translated, it gives CASKSSGRGYEQYF.

The chain joins TRBV7-2 to TRBJ2-3, with D uncertain. This CDR3 region has 12 residues. V was cut by 6 bases and J by 4 bases, with 8 bases left in between. Germline CDR1 reads SGHTA; CDR2 reads FQGNSA. CDR3 nucleotides: TGTGCCAGCAGTGTACTCGCAGATACGCAGTATTTT. Amino acids: CASSVLADTQYF.